This TCR beta chain was recovered during a study of blood T cell repertoires in COVID-19. In germline, CDR1 is SNHLY, CDR2 FYNNEI. Trimming removed 4 bases from V and 1 base from J, with 11 bases in between. CDR3 length: 15 residues. Authors' data handling: Amplification of reference gene primers provided the estimated nucleated cell counts. Generated by immunoSEQ multiplex PCR, the TCRdb table keeps only in-frame clones and is missing some. V and J calls plus clone size are reproduced from that table; the DNA served to infer D and trimming. The profile shows approximately 300,000 clones, about nine tenths of them singletons. Residents of 24 US areas, aged about 18 to 95 years, made up the participants. Cohort 3 donors were reported recovered after two negative PCRs, clearance, or symptom resolution.

The TCR comes from a woman under 30 who had recovered from COVID-19. The chain is built from TRBV2 and TRBJ2-1, with D possibly matching TRBD2 (6 bases). The material sequenced was PBMCs or T cells enriched from blood (not recorded which). CDR3 in DNA: TGTGCCAGCAGTGGCGGGACTTTTTCCTACAATGAGCAGTTCTTC. Its translation is CASSGGTFSYNEQFF.